The next 5 T cell receptor beta chains were all read from a single sample in a study of radiotherapy plus CTLA-4 blockade in lung cancer. Assay used: immunoSEQ multiplex PCR; TCRdb lists only in-frame clones, some missing. The data contain 65,000 to 100,000 clones, under 85% of them singletons. This specimen was peripheral blood, taken from a patient treated with radiotherapy plus ipilimumab. The source of these receptors is a human donor with non-small cell lung cancer who had stable disease on radiotherapy plus ipilimumab.

This clone was detected only a few times. The chain joins TRBV5-4 to TRBJ1-2; TRBD1 matches at 7 bases. Germline-derived CDR1 and CDR2 are SGHNT and YYREEE (reference sequence). CDR3 length equals 15 residues. V dropped 4 bases and J dropped 2; count of bases not matched to a gene: 8. The CDR3 nucleotides read TGTGCCAGCAGCCCCACGACAGGGTCCAACTATGGCTACACCTTC. This gives the protein CASSPTTGSNYGYTF. The whole variable domain, filled in from reference TRBV5-4 and TRBJ1-2, reads ETGVTQSPTHLIKTRGQQVTLRCSSQSGHNTVSWYQQALGQGPQFIFQYYREEENGRGNFPPRFSGLQFPNYSSELNVNALELDDSALYLCASSPTTGSNYGYTFGSGTRLTVV.

V is TRBV27 and J is TRBJ1-5, with 8 bases aligning to TRBD1. V gave up 6 bases and J gave up 7 bases; unmatched junction bases: 8. The germline CDR1 and CDR2 sequences are MNHEY and SMNVEV (reference sequence). This CDR3 comprises 14 residues. The CDR3 here is CASRLTGEGQPQHF. In DNA form, the CDR3 reads TGTGCCAGCAGGCTGACAGGGGAAGGGCAGCCCCAGCATTTT.

The rearrangement links TRBV21-1 to TRBJ2-6; the table calls TRBD1, which could not be checked here. TRBV21-1 is tagged as a pseudogene. The CDR3 loop spans 18 amino acids. CDR3 nucleotide sequence: TGTGCCAGCAGCCCCCGCTCGACAGGGTTCTCTGGGGCCAACGTCCTGACTTTC. Translating it yields CASSPRSTGFSGANVLTF.

This chain joins TRBV5-6 and TRBJ1-2, with TRBD1 matching over 7 bases. V was pared by 4 bases and J by 4 bases, with 10 bases of the junction left unmatched. This CDR3 region has 15 residues. The germline V gene encodes CDR1 SGHDT and CDR2 YYEEEE. This chain's CDR3 is CASSPSDRAGYGYTF. In DNA, the CDR3 is TGTGCCAGCAGCCCCTCAGACAGGGCCGGCTATGGCTACACCTTC. The full variable domain, its missing parts supplied by reference TRBV5-6 and TRBJ1-2, is DAGVTQSPTHLIKTRGQQVTLRCSPKSGHDTVSWYQQALGQGPQFIFQYYEEEERQRGNFPDRFSGHQFPNYSSELNVNALLLGDSALYLCASSPSDRAGYGYTFGSGTRLTVV.

The chain recombines TRBV30 with TRBJ1-4; 10 nucleotides line up with TRBD1. The CDR3 contains 15 residues. Germline CDR1 and CDR2: GTSNPN and SVGIG (reference sequence). The V gene end was trimmed by 6 bases and the J gene end by 3 bases; junction bases not matched to a gene: 7. This chain's CDR3 is CACGGTGAANEKLFF. The CDR3, as DNA: TGTGCCTGCGGGGGGACAGGGGCCGCTAATGAAAAACTGTTTTTT.